The T cell receptor beta chain described here comes from a study of shared clonotypes between healthy human individuals. Overall study results and limits: Sampling used blood alone; tissue repertoires probably differ.

Trimming removed 2 bases from V and 4 bases from J; junction bases left unmatched: 1. This CDR3 has 13 residues. CDR1 is MDHEN, CDR2 SYDVKM, per germline. Generated by immunoSEQ multiplex PCR, the TCRdb table keeps only in-frame clones and is missing some. Of roughly 720,000 clones in the sample, roughly 87% were seen once. The donors, healthy adults who were HIV-negative, had experienced no recent acute infections or vaccinations. In this sample, this clone turned up many times. Its antigen is currently unknown. The chain links TRBV28 to TRBJ1-1, with 7 bases lining up with TRBD1. The TCR sequence derives from a man aged 18 to 30 in good health. Some clones in this sample may be carry-over from other donors' samples. Material: memory CD8+ T cells from PBMCs. The sample's subset: CD45RO+ cells pooled with CCR7-negative TemRA cells. CDR3 bases: TGTGCCAGCAGTTTAGCAGGGGGCACTGAAGCTTTCTTT. Translated: CASSLAGGTEAFF.